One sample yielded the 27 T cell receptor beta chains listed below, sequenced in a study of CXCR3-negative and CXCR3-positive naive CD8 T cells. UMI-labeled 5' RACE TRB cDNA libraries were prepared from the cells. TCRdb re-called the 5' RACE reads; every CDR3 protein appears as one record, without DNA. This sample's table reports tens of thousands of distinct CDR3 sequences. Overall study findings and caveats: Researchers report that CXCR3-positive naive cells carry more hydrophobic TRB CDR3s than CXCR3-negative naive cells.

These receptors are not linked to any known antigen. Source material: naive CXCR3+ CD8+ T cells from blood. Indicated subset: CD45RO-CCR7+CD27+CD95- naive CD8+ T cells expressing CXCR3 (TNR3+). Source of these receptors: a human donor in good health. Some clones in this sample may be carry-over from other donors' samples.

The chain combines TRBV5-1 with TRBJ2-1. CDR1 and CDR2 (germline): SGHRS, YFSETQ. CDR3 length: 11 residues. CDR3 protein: CASSLEVEQFF.

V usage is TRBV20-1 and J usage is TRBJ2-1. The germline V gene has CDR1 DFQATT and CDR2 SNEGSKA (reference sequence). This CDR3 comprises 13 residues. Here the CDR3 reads CSARGEMPNEQFF.

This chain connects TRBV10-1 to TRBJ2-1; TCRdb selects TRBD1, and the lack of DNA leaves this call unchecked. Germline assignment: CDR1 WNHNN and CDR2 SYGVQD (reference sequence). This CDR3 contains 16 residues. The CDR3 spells CASSESRDRGPDEQFF.

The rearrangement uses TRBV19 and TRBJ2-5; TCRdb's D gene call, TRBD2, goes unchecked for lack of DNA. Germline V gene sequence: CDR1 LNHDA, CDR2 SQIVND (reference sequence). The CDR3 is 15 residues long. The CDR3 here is CASRQAGGVGETQYF.

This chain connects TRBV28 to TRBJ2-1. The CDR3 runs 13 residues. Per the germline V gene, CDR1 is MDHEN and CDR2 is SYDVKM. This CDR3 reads CASSYRVYNEQFF.

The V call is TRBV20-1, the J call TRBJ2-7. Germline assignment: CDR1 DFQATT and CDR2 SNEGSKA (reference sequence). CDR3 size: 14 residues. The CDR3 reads CSAREADRSYEQYF.

CDR3 residues: CAISESPGTGFNEQYF. The rearrangement joins TRBV10-3 to TRBJ2-7; the D call from TCRdb, TRBD1, cannot be confirmed without DNA. The CDR3 loop spans 16 amino acids. CDR1 and CDR2 (germline): ENHRY, SYGVKD.

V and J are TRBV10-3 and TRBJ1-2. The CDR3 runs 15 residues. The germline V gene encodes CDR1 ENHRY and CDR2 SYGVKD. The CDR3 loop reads CAISESTKENYGYTF.

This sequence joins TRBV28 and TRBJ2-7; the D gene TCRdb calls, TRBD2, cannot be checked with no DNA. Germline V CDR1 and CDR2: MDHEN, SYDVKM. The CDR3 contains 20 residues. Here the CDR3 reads CASSLPMGLAAPSTGYEQYF.

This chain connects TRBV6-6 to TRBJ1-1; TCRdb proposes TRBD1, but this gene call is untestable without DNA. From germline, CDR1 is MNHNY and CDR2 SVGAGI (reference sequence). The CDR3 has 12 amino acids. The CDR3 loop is CASSQTGAKAFF.

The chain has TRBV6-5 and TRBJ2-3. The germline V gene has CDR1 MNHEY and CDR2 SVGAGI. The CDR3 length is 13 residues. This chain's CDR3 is CASSYRAGGTQYF.

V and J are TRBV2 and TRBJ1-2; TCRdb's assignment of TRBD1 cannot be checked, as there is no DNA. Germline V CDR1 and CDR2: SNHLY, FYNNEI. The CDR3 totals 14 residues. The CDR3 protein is CASSAPEVNYGYTF.

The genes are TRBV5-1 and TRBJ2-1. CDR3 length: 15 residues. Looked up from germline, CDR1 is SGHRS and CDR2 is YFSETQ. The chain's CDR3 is CASSLTPSSYNEQFF.

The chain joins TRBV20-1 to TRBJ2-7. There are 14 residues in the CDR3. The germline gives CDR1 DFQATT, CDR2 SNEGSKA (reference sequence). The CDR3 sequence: CSARDFTASYEQYF.

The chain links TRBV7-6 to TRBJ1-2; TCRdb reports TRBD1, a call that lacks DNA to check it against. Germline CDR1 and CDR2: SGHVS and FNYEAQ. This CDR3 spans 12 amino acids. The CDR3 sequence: CASSSGPYGYTF.

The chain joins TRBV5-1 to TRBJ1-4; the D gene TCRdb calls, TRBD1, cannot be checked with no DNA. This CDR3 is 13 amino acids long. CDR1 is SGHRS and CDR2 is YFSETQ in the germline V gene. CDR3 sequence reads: CASSSGGNEKLFF.

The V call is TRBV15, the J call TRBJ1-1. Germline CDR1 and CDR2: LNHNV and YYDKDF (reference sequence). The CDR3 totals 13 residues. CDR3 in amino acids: CATSRGANTEAFF.

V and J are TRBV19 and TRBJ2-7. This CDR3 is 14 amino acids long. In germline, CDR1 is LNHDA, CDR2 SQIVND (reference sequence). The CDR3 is CASSNTDGVYEQYF.

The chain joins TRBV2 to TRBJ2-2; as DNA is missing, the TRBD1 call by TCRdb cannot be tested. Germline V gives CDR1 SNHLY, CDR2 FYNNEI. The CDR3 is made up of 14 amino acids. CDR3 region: CASIMGRGAVELFF. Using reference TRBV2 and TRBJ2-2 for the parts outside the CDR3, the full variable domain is EPEVTQTPSHQVTQMGQEVILRCVPISNHLYFYWYRQILGQKVEFLVSFYNNEISEKSEIFDDQFSVERPDGSNFTLKIRSTKLEDSAMYFCASIMGRGAVELFFGEGSRLTVL.

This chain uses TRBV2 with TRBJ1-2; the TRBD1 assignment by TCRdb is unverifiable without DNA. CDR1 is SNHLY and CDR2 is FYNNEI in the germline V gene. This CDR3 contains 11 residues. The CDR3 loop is CASGDSYGYTF.

CDR3 in amino acids: CASSWDREPTGTNPFPGDEQFF. This chain joins TRBV7-6 and TRBJ2-1; no DNA is available, so the TRBD1 call from TCRdb remains unchecked. This CDR3 is 22 amino acids long. Germline CDR1 reads SGHVS; CDR2 reads FNYEAQ.

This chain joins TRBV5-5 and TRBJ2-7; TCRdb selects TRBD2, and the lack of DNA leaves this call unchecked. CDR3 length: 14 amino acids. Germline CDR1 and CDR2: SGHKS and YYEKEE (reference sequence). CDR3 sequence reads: CASSLFEAGYEQYF. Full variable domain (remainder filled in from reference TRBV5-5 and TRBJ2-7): DAGVTQSPTHLIKTRGQQVTLRCSPISGHKSVSWYQQVLGQGPQFIFQYYEKEERGRGNFPDRFSARQFPNYSSELNVNALLLGDSALYLCASSLFEAGYEQYFGPGTRLTVT.

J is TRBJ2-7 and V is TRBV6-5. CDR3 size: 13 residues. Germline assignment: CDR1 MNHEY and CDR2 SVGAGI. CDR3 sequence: CASSYSNLREQYF.

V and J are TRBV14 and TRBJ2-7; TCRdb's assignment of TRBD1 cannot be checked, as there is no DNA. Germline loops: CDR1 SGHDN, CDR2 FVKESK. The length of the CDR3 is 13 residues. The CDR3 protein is CASSPAGALEQYF.

The CDR3 protein is CACHRDEETQYF. This chain joins TRBV7-2 and TRBJ2-5. The CDR3 loop spans 12 amino acids. Germline assignment: CDR1 SGHTA and CDR2 FQGNSA.

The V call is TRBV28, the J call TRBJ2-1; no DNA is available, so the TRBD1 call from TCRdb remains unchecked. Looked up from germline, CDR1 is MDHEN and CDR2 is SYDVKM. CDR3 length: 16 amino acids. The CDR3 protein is CASLPGVTDFYNEQFF.

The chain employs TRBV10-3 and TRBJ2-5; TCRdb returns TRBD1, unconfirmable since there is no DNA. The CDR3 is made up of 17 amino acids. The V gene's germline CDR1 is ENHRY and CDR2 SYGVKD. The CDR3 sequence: CAMDIHRFGREKETQYF.